The 30 T cell receptor beta chains below all came from one sample that was sequenced in a study of T cell repertoires in cytomegalovirus infection. TCRdb analysed the reads with MiXCR anew, one entry per CDR3 protein. This sample has 200,000 or so distinct CDR3 sequences; approximately 30% occur once, and the top ten carry approximately 30%. The specimen sequenced was PBMCs. These receptor sequences come from a human donor in good health (CMV status not recorded). Some clones in this sample may be carry-over from other donors' samples.

This clonotype was detected a few times. This chain uses TRBV4-1 with TRBJ2-1; D is ambiguous. The CDR3 length is 15 residues. The germline V gene has CDR1 MGHRA and CDR2 YSYEKL. V was trimmed by 6 bases and J by 3 bases, leaving 15 bases between them. CDR3 nucleotide sequence: TGCGCCAGCAGGCACGGATCGATGGGCTACAATGAGCAGTTCTTC. Translation: CASRHGSMGYNEQFF.

This clonotype has more than one count but fewer than ten. The junction departs from the called germline gene at one end, perhaps through a read error. The genes are TRBV12-3 or TRBV12-4 and TRBJ2-3, with TRBD2 identical over 8 bases. The CDR3 covers 15 residues. This CDR3 reads CASSSLAGSRDTQYF. The CDR3 DNA reads TGTGCCAGCAGCTCCTTAGCGGGGAGCAGAGATACGCAGTATTTT.

This clonotype was counted a few times. Here the CDR3 reads CASSQVRGRTGELFF. As DNA, the CDR3 is TGTGCCAGCAGCCAAGTCAGGGGTAGAACCGGGGAGCTGTTTTTT. The rearrangement links TRBV14 to TRBJ2-2; tentatively, D is TRBD1 (6 bases). Germline V gene sequence: CDR1 SGHDN, CDR2 FVKESK. This CDR3 has 15 amino acids. V was clipped by 1 base and J by 5 bases, with 11 bases between them.

The J gene is TRBJ2-7, the V gene TRBV12-5; unclear D gene. CDR3 length equals 12 residues. The V end lost 1 base, the J end lost 6 bases, and 7 bases lay between the germline ends. Germline assignment: CDR1 LGHNT and CDR2 FRNRAP. The CDR3 sequence is CASGLGSSEQYF. The CDR3 DNA sequence: TGTGCTAGTGGTTTGGGGTCCAGCGAGCAGTACTTC.

This clonotype was seen only a few times. The rearrangement uses TRBV19 and TRBJ1-5; 7 bases agree with TRBD1. The CDR3 runs 12 residues. CDR1 and CDR2 from the germline V gene are LNHDA and SQIVND (reference sequence). With 4 bases clipped from V and 9 bases from J, the junction kept 3 bases outside the gene matches. The chain's CDR3 is CASSTGQAPQHF. DNA for the CDR3: TGTGCCAGTAGTACTGGACAGGCGCCCCAGCATTTT.

This clonotype has a count of ten or more. The V call is TRBV7-2, the J call TRBJ2-3; D tentatively reads TRBD1 or TRBD2 (5 bases each). The V gene's germline CDR1 is SGHTA and CDR2 FQGNSA. The CDR3 runs to 16 residues. Trimming pared 1 base from V and 4 bases from J, leaving 15 bases between. In nucleotides, the CDR3 is TGTGCCAGCAGCTTAGGAACAGGACTTTCTGCAGATACGCAGTATTTT. This sequence encodes CASSLGTGLSADTQYF.

This clonotype was counted between two and nine times. The chain recombines TRBV7-9 with TRBJ1-5; no clear D. V was shortened by 8 bases and J by 3 bases, with 11 bases between the two germline ends. Germline loops: CDR1 SEHNR, CDR2 FQNEAQ (reference sequence). The CDR3 runs to 13 residues. The CDR3 loop reads CASHSGLNQPQHF. The CDR3 DNA reads TGTGCCAGCCACTCGGGCCTCAATCAGCCCCAGCATTTT.

In regard to this clonotype: Germline and junction disagree at one end, which may indicate a read error. The V call is TRBV12-5, the J call TRBJ2-1; TRBD2 agrees at 10 bases. The CDR3 runs 15 residues. In germline, CDR1 is LGHNT, CDR2 FRNRAP. This CDR3 is CVSGDSGGNDNEQFF. In DNA, the CDR3 is TGTGTTAGTGGCGATAGCGGGGGGAACGACAATGAGCAGTTCTTC.

V usage is TRBV29-1 and J usage is TRBJ2-5, with TRBD1 matching 9 bases. Germline V gene sequence: CDR1 SQVTM, CDR2 ANQGSEA. The CDR3 is 14 amino acids. V gave up 6 bases and J gave up 1 base; unmatched junction bases: 6. The CDR3 DNA follows: TGCAGCGTCATCGGACAGGGGTTCCAAGAGACCCAGTACTTC. Its protein is CSVIGQGFQETQYF.

The gene calls are TRBV18 and TRBJ1-3, with a possible D match to TRBD1 (5 bases). V dropped 6 bases and J dropped 0 bases, with 15 bases sitting between them. This CDR3 spans 16 amino acids. From germline, CDR1 is KGHSH and CDR2 LQKENI. This chain's CDR3 is CASSPDRDGSGNTIYF. CDR3 sequence (DNA): TGTGCCAGCTCCCCCGACCGGGACGGCTCTGGAAACACCATATATTTT. Combining the CDR3 with reference TRBV18 and TRBJ1-3 gives the whole variable domain NAGVMQNPRHLVRRRGQEARLRCSPMKGHSHVYWYRQLPEEGLKFMVYLQKENIIDESGMPKERFSAEFPKEGPSILRIQQVVRGDSAAYFCASSPDRDGSGNTIYFGEGSWLTVV.

In its sample, this clonotype was seen many times. The chain links TRBV7-2 to TRBJ2-5; D remains ambiguous. CDR3 length: 14 residues. Per germline, CDR1 SGHTA and CDR2 FQGNSA. V was clipped by 5 bases and J by 1 base, with 11 bases between them. CDR3 nucleotides: TGTGCCAGCAGCCCCCTTACGAGCCAAGAGACCCAGTACTTC. Encoded protein: CASSPLTSQETQYF.

This clonotype was seen only a few times. This rearrangement joins TRBV6-5 to TRBJ1-4; no clear D. V was cut by 0 bases and J by 5 bases, with 10 bases left in between. There are 15 residues in the CDR3. Germline V gives CDR1 MNHEY, CDR2 SVGAGI. CDR3 nucleotides: TGTGCCAGCAGTTACTCTGGACCCAGAAATGAAAAACTGTTTTTT. This encodes CASSYSGPRNEKLFF.

This clonotype appeared a few times. The chain recombines TRBV7-3 with TRBJ1-5; perhaps TRBD1 as D (5 bases). The CDR3 sequence is 14 residues long. Trimming pared 3 bases from V and 9 bases from J, leaving 15 bases between. Germline CDR1 and CDR2: SGHTA and FQGTGA. The DNA of the CDR3 is TGTGCCAGCAGCTTCTGGCAGGCCGGGGGGCCCCAGCATTTT. Amino acids: CASSFWQAGGPQHF.

CDR3 sequence (DNA): TGCGCCAGCAGTGATACCCAGACATATTCCCCTGAAGCTTTCTTT. Encoded protein: CASSDTQTYSPEAFF. V usage is TRBV10-2 and J usage is TRBJ1-1; D is ambiguous. V shed 3 bases and J shed 6 bases, with 17 bases lying between them. The germline V gene encodes CDR1 WSHSY and CDR2 SAAADI. The CDR3 has 15 amino acids.

The gene calls are TRBV12-3 or TRBV12-4 and TRBJ1-4, with 7 nucleotides matching TRBD1. The CDR3 runs to 13 residues. The V gene end was trimmed by 7 bases and the J gene end by 11 bases; junction bases not matched to a gene: 10. CDR3 region: CASTLWEQGKLFF. As DNA, the CDR3 is TGTGCCAGCACCTTGTGGGAACAGGGGAAACTGTTTTTT.

The chain employs TRBV29-1 and TRBJ1-1; 8 bases agree with TRBD1. The V segment lost 4 bases and the J segment 0 bases; nucleotides outside the gene matches: 1. CDR1 and CDR2 (germline): SQVTM, ANQGSEA. CDR3 length: 13 residues. Here the CDR3 DNA reads TGCAGCGTTGGGACAGGGATGAACACTGAAGCTTTCTTT. It is translated as CSVGTGMNTEAFF.

Comment on this clonotype: It may be a read error: a sequence one base away is much more abundant. This chain links TRBV7-2 with TRBJ1-1; the D gene is possibly TRBD1 (5 bases). The length of the CDR3 is 17 residues. Trimming took off 5 bases at V and 0 bases at J, with 19 bases between the two ends. The germline V gene encodes CDR1 SGHTA and CDR2 FQGNSA. As DNA, the CDR3 is TGTGCCAGCAGCACCCGACAGAGGGCTAAGGTGAACACTGAAGCTTTCTTT. This encodes CASSTRQRAKVNTEAFF.

The chain carries TRBV7-8 and TRBJ1-5, with D unclear. The germline gives CDR1 SGHVS, CDR2 FQNEAQ. The V and J ends lost 5 bases and 7 bases respectively, with 15 bases between them. This CDR3 contains 14 residues. The CDR3 DNA sequence: TGTGCCAGCAGCCGTGCCGGCTTATGGCAGCCCCAGCATTTT. Its translation: CASSRAGLWQPQHF.

This clonotype has ten or more counts. This chain connects TRBV7-2 to TRBJ1-2; perhaps TRBD1 as D (5 bases). V was trimmed by 0 bases and J by 4 bases, leaving 12 bases between them. The CDR3 loop spans 15 amino acids. The V gene's germline CDR1 is SGHTA and CDR2 FQGNSA. CDR3 protein: CASSLAGGSGYGYTF. The CDR3 DNA sequence: TGTGCCAGCAGCTTAGCTGGGGGATCGGGCTATGGCTACACCTTC.

The rearrangement uses TRBV12-3 or TRBV12-4 and TRBJ1-5; D unclear. The V gene lost 3 bases and the J gene lost 5 bases, with 5 bases spanning the gap. CDR3 length equals 12 residues. In nucleotides, the CDR3 is TGTGCCAGCAGTTTCTCTCATCAGCCCCAGCATTTT. Protein sequence: CASSFSHQPQHF.

A few counts support this clonotype. The J gene is TRBJ2-7, the V gene TRBV12-3 or TRBV12-4, with D unresolved. V was shortened by 6 bases and J by 4 bases, with 13 bases between the two germline ends. This CDR3 spans 13 amino acids. The DNA for the CDR3 is TGTGCCAGCAGCCCGTCGTCCTATTACGAGCAGTACTTC. This codes for CASSPSSYYEQYF.

The V call is TRBV29-1, the J call TRBJ1-1, with 7 nucleotides matching TRBD1. The CDR3 totals 14 residues. V lost 5 bases, J lost 3 bases, and 9 bases stayed unmatched. Germline V gene sequence: CDR1 SQVTM, CDR2 ANQGSEA. CDR3 region: CSVRQGGRHTEAFF. Here the CDR3 DNA reads TGCAGCGTTAGACAGGGCGGGCGGCACACTGAAGCTTTCTTT.

This clonotype was observed a handful of times. The gene calls are TRBV12-3 or TRBV12-4 and TRBJ1-5; D not resolved. Trimming removed 8 bases at V and 0 bases at J, with 23 bases between. This CDR3 has 18 amino acids. CDR3 coding DNA: TGTGCCAGCCATCACCTAGGACCCAGGATTGATAGCAATCAGCCCCAGCATTTT. This sequence encodes CASHHLGPRIDSNQPQHF.

This clonotype was seen ten or more times. This rearrangement joins TRBV7-2 to TRBJ2-7; TRBD2 agrees at 10 bases. This CDR3 region has 13 residues. V trimming: 7 bases; J trimming: 3 bases; junction bases outside the gene matches: 3. CDR1 and CDR2 (germline): SGHTA, FQGNSA. The CDR3 region has the DNA TGTGCCAGCACCATAGCGGGGGGCTACGAGCAGTACTTC. Its protein is CASTIAGGYEQYF.

This clonotype occurred a few times. The genes are TRBV5-1 and TRBJ1-4; D is undetermined. Per the germline V gene, CDR1 is SGHRS and CDR2 is YFSETQ. The CDR3 covers 14 residues. The ends were cut back, 3 bases at V and 8 bases at J, with 14 bases in the middle. In nucleotides, the CDR3 is TGCGCCAGCAGCTGGAATCCAGAGGGCGAAAAACTGTTTTTT. Encoded protein: CASSWNPEGEKLFF.

Details on this clonotype: At one boundary the junction diverges from the germline segment, which might be a read error. This chain uses TRBV6-2 or TRBV6-3 with TRBJ1-1; D perhaps matches TRBD1 (5 bases). Germline V CDR1 and CDR2: MNHEY, SVGEGT. This CDR3 comprises 17 residues. CDR3 sequence reads: CASSHQPGPLMNTEAFF. CDR3 bases: TGTGCCAGCAGTCACCAGCCGGGACCGCTAATGAACACTGAAGCTTTTTTT.

This chain links TRBV11-2 with TRBJ1-1; 7 bases match TRBD1. Germline CDR1 is SGHAT and CDR2 is FQNNGV. The V and J ends lost 4 bases and 2 bases, in that order; junction bases with no gene match: 7. CDR3 size: 15 residues. This chain's CDR3 is CASSSGTVFNTEAFF. The CDR3, as DNA: TGTGCCAGCAGCTCAGGGACAGTTTTTAACACTGAAGCTTTCTTT.

This clonotype appeared a few times. This chain uses TRBV6-6 with TRBJ2-6, with D tentatively TRBD2 (5 bases). CDR1 is MNHNY and CDR2 is SVGAGI in the germline V gene (reference sequence). The CDR3 contains 13 residues. V was cut by 7 bases and J by 3 bases, with 7 bases left in between. DNA for the CDR3: TGTGCCAGCATCGAGGGTGGGGCCAACGTCCTGACTTTC. Residues: CASIEGGANVLTF.

In its sample, this clonotype was seen many times. Written as DNA, the CDR3 is TGTGCCAGCAGCTCTAAAGGCCGGGCCAGGGCCTACGAGCAGTACTTC. Its translation: CASSSKGRARAYEQYF. The V call is TRBV7-2, the J call TRBJ2-7; maybe TRBD1 (5 bases). V was cut by 4 bases and J by 2 bases, with 18 bases left in between. Germline V gene data show CDR1 as SGHTA and CDR2 as FQGNSA. CDR3 size: 16 residues. Together with reference TRBV7-2 and TRBJ2-7, the CDR3 gives the full variable domain: GAGVSQSPSNKVTEKGKDVELRCDPISGHTALYWYRQSLGQGLEFLIYFQGNSAPDKSGLPSDRFSAERTGGSVSTLTIQRTQQEDSAVYLCASSSKGRARAYEQYFGPGTRLTVT.

This clonotype was counted between two and nine times. The rearrangement uses TRBV7-9 and TRBJ2-3; tentative D call: TRBD1 (6 bases). Trimming pared 6 bases from V and 5 bases from J, leaving 15 bases between. Germline V gene lookup returns CDR1 SEHNR and CDR2 FQNEAQ (reference sequence). CDR3 size: 14 residues. CDR3 region: CASRSDSPGDTQYF. The CDR3 DNA is TGTGCCAGCAGATCGGACAGCCCCGGAGATACGCAGTATTTT.